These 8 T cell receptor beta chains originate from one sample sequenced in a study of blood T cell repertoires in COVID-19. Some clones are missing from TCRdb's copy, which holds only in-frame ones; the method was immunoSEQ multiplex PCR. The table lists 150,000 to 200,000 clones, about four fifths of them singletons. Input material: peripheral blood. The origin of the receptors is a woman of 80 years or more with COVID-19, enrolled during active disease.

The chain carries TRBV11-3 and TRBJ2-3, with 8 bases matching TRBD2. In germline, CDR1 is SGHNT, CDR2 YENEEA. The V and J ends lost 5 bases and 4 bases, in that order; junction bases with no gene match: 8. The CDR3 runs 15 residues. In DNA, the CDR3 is TGTGCCAGCAGCCGGATTAGCGGGGCCTCAGATACGCAGTATTTT. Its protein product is CASSRISGASDTQYF.

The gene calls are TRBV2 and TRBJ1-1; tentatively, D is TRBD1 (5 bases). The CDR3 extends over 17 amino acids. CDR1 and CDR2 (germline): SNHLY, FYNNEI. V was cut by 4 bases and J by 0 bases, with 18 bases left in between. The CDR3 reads CASSAGLGLRMNTEAFF. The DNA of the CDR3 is TGTGCCAGCAGTGCAGGGTTAGGACTAAGGATGAACACTGAAGCTTTCTTT.

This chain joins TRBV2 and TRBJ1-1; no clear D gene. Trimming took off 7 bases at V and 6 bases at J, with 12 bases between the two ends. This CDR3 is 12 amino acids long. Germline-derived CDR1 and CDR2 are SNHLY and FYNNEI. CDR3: CASKLRRAEAFF. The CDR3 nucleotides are TGTGCCAGCAAACTTCGACGGGCTGAAGCTTTCTTT.

CDR3 in DNA: TGTGCCAGCAGTTTAAGTCAGTTCACCGGGGAGCTGTTTTTT. Translation gives CASSLSQFTGELFF. This sequence joins TRBV28 and TRBJ2-2; D unresolved. Trimming cost V 2 bases and J 4 bases, with 8 bases left between them. The CDR3 length is 14 residues. Per germline, CDR1 MDHEN and CDR2 SYDVKM.

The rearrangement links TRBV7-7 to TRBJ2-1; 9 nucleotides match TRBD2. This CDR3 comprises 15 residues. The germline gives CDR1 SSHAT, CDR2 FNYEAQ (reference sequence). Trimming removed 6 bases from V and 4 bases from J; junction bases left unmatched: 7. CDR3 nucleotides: TGTGCCAGCAGTCTCGAAGCGGGGGGATACAATGAGCAGTTCTTC. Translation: CASSLEAGGYNEQFF.

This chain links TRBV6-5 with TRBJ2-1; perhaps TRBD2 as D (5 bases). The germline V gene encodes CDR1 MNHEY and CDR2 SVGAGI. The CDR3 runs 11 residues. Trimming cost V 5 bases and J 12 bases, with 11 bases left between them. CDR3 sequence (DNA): TGTGCCAGCAGTAGCGGTACCTTGCAGTTCTTC. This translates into CASSSGTLQFF.

The CDR3 loop reads CASSTLDRAEAFF. In DNA, the CDR3 is TGTGCCAGCAGCACCCTAGACAGGGCTGAAGCTTTCTTT. The chain uses TRBV7-6 and TRBJ1-1; 7 bases line up with TRBD1. The ends lost 5 bases at V and 6 bases at J; junction bases unmatched: 6. The CDR3 is 13 residues long. Looked up from germline, CDR1 is SGHVS and CDR2 is FNYEAQ.

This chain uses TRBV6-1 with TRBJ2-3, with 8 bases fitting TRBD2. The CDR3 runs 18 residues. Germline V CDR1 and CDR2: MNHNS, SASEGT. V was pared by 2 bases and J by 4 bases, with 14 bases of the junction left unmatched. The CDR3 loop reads CASSEKGHGTSRPDTQYF. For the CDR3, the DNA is TGTGCCAGCAGTGAAAAGGGACACGGGACTAGTAGGCCAGATACGCAGTATTTT.